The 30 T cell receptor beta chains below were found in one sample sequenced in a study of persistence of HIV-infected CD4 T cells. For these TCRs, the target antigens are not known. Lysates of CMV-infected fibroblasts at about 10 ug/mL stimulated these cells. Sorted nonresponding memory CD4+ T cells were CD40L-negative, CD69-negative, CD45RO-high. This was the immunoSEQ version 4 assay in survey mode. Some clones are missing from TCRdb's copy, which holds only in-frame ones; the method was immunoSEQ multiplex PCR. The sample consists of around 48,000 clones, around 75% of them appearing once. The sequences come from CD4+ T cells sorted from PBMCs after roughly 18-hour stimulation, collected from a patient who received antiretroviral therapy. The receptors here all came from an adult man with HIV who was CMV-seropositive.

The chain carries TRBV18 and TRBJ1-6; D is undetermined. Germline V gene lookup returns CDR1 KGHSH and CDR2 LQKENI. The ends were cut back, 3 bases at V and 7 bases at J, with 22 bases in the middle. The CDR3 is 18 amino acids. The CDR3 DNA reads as TGTGCCAGCTCACCTTACCCCTTCGGAAGCGCGCCAAATTCACCCCTCCACTTT. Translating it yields CASSPYPFGSAPNSPLHF.

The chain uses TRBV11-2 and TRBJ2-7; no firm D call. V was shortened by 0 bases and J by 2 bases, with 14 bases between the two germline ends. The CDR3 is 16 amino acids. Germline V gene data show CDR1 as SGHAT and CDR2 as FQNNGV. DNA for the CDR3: TGTGCCAGCAGCTTAGATACCACCTATTTTCCCTACGAGCAGTACTTC. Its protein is CASSLDTTYFPYEQYF.

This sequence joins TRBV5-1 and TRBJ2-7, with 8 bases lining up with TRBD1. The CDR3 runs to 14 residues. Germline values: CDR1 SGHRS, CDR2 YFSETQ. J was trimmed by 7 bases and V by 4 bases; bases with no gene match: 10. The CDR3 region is CASSPLDRVWEQYF. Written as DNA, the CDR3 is TGCGCCAGCAGCCCTTTGGACAGGGTATGGGAGCAGTACTTC.

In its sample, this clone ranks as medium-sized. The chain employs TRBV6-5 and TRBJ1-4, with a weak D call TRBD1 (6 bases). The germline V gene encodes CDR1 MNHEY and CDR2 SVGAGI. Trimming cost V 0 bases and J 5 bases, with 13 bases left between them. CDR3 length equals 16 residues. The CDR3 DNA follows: TGTGCCAGCAGTTACTCAACAGGGCAAGGGAATGAAAAACTGTTTTTT. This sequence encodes CASSYSTGQGNEKLFF.

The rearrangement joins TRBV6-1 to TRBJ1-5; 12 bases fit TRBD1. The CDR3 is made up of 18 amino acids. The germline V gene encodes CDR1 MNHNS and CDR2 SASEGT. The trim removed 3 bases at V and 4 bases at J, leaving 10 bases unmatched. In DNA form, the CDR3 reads TGTGCCAGCAGTGAGACCGGGACAGGGGGCGTGAGGAATCAGCCCCAGCATTTT. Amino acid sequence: CASSETGTGGVRNQPQHF.

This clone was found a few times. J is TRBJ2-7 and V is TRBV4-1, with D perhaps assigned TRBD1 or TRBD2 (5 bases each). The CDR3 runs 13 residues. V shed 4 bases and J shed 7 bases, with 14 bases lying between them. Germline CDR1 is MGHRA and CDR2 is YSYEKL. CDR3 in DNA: TGCGCCAGCAGCCGACCTCCAGGGAGTGAGCAGTACTTC. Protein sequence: CASSRPPGSEQYF.

DNA of the CDR3: TGTGCCAGCAGCTTTTTGGGACAGCGGCCAGATACGCAGTATTTT. Residues: CASSFLGQRPDTQYF. The V and J genes are TRBV7-2 and TRBJ2-3, with TRBD1 identical over 7 bases. The V gene end was trimmed by 3 bases and the J gene end by 4 bases; junction bases not matched to a gene: 7. Germline CDR1 and CDR2: SGHTA and FQGNSA. The CDR3 runs to 15 residues.

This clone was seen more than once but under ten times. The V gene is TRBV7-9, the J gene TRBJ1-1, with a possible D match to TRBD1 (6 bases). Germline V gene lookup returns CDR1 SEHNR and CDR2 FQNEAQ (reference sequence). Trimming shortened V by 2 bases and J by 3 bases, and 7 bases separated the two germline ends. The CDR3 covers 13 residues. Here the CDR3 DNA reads TGTGCCAGCAGCTTAACAGGGCACACTGAAGCTTTCTTT. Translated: CASSLTGHTEAFF.

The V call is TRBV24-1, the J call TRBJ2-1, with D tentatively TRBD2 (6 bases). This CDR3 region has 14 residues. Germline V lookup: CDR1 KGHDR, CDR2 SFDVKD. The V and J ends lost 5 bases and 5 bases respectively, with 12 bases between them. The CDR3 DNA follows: TGTGCCACCAGTGTCGGGAGAGGGCACAATGAGCAGTTCTTC. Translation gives CATSVGRGHNEQFF.

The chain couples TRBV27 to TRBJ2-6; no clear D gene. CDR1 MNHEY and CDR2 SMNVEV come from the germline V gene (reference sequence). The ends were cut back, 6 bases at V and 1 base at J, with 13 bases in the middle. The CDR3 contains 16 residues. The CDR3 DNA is TGTGCCAGCAGCCGTGAAGGACGTTCTGGGGCCAACGTCCTGACTTTC. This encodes CASSREGRSGANVLTF.

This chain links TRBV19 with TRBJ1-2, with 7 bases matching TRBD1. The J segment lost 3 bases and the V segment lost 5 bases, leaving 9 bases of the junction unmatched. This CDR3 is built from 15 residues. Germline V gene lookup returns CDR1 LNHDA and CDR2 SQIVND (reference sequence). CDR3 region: CASSSRQGGDYGYTF. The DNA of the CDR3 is TGTGCCAGTAGTTCAAGACAGGGCGGGGACTATGGCTACACCTTC.

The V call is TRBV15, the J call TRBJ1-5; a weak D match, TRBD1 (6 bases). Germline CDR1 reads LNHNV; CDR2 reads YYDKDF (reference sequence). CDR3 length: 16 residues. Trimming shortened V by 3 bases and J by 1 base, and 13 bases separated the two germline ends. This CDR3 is CATSRYVGHSNQPQHF. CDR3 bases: TGTGCCACCAGCAGGTACGTGGGACACAGCAATCAGCCCCAGCATTTT.

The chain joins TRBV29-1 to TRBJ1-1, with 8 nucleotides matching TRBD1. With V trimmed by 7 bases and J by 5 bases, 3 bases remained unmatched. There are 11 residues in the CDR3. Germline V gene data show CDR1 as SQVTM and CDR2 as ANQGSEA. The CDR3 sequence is CSADRGTEAFF. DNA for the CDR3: TGCAGCGCCGACAGGGGTACTGAAGCTTTCTTT.

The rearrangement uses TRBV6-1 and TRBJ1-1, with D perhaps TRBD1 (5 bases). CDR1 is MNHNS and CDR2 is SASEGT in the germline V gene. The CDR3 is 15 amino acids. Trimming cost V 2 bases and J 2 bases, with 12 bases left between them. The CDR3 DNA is TGTGCCAGCAGTGAATCAGGGACGGCAAACACTGAAGCTTTCTTT. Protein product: CASSESGTANTEAFF.

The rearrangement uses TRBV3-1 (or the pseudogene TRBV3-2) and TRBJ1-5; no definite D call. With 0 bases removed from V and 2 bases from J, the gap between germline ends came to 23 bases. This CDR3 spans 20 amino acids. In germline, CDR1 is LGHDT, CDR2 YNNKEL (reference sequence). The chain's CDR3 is CASSQDWKFKLPIRNQPQHF. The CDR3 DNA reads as TGTGCCAGCAGCCAAGATTGGAAGTTCAAGCTCCCCATCCGCAATCAGCCCCAGCATTTT.

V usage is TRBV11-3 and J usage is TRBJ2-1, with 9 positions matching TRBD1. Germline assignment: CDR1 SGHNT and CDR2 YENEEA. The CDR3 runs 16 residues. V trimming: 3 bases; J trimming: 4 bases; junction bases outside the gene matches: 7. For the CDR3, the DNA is TGTGCCAGCAGCTTCGGGACGACAGGGGGGTACAATGAGCAGTTCTTC. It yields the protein CASSFGTTGGYNEQFF.

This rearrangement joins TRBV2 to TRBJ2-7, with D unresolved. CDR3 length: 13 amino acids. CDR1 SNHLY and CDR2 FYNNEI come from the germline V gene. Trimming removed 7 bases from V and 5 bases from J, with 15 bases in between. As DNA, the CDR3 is TGTGCCAGCAAGGAGAGATCGGTCAACGAGCAGTACTTC. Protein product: CASKERSVNEQYF.

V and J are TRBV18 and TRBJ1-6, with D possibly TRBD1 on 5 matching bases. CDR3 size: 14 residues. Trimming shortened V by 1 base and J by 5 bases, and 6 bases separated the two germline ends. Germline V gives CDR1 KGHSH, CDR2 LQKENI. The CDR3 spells CASSPQTDNSPLHF. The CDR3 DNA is TGTGCCAGCTCACCACAGACAGATAATTCACCCCTCCACTTT.

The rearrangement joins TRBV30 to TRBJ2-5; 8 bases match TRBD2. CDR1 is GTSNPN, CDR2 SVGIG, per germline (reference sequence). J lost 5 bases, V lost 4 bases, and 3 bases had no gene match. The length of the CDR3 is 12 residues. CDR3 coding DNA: TGTGCCTGGACGGGAGGGCGGGAGACCCAGTACTTC. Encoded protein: CAWTGGRETQYF.

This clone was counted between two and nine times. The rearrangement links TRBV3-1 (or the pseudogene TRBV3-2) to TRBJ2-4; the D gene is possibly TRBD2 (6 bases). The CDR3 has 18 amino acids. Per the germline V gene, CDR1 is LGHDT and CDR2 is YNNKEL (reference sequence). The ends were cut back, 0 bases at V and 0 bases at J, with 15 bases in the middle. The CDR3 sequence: CASSQDYGGILAKNIQYF. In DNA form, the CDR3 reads TGTGCCAGCAGCCAAGATTACGGGGGAATACTAGCCAAAAACATTCAGTACTTC.

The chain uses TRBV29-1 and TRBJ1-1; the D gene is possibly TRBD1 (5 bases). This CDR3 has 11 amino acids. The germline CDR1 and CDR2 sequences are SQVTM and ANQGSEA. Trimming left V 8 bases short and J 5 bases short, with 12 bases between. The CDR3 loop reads CSSTGLTEAFF. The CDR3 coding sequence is TGCAGCTCCACAGGTTTAACTGAAGCTTTCTTT.

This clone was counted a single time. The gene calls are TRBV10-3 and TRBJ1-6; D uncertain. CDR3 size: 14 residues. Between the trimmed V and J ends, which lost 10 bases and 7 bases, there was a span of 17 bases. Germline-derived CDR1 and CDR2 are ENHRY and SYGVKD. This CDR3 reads CATRHGGENSPLHF. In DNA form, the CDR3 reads TGTGCCACCCGACACGGCGGTGAGAATTCACCCCTCCACTTT.

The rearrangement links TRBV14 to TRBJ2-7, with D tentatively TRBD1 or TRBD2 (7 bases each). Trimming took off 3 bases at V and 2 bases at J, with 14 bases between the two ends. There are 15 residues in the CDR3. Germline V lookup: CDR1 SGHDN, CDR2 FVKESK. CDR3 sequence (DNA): TGTGCCAGCAGCCAGCTGGGAGGGGGCGCCTACGAGCAGTACTTC. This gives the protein CASSQLGGGAYEQYF.

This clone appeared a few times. The CDR3 DNA reads TGTGCCAGTAGTATCAGCCGGACTCATAATGAAAAACTGTTTTTT. Protein product: CASSISRTHNEKLFF. The chain joins TRBV19 to TRBJ1-4, with D hard to call. The CDR3 is 15 amino acids. V lost 3 bases, J lost 4 bases, and 12 bases lay in between. Germline assignment: CDR1 LNHDA and CDR2 SQIVND (reference sequence).

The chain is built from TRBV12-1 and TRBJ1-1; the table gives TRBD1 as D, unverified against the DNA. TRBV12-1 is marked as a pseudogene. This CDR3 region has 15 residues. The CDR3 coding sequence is TGTGCCAGCAGCCCGGGACAGGGGGCAAGCCTTGAAGCTTTCTTT. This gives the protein CASSPGQGASLEAFF.

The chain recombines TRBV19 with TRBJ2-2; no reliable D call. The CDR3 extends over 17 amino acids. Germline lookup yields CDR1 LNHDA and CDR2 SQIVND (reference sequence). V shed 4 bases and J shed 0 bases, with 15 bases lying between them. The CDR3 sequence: CASSTYPGNSNTGELFF. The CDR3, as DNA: TGTGCCAGTAGTACGTACCCAGGAAACTCGAACACCGGGGAGCTGTTTTTT. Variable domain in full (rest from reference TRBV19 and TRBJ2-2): DGGITQSPKYLFRKEGQNVTLSCEQNLNHDAMYWYRQDPGQGLRLIYYSQIVNDFQKGDIAEGYSVSREKKESFPLTVTSAQKNPTAFYLCASSTYPGNSNTGELFFGEGSRLTVL.

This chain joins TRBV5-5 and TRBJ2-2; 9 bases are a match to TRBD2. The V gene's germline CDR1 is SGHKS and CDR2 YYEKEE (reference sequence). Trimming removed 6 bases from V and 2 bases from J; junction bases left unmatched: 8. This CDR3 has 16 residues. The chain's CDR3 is CASTSSGGLNTGELFF. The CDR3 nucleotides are TGTGCCAGCACCTCGAGCGGGGGGCTAAACACCGGGGAGCTGTTTTTT.

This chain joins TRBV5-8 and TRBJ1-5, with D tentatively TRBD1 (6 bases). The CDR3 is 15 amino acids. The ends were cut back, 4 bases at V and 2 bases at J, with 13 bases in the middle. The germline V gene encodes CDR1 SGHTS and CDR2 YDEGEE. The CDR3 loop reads CASSPGGRGNQPQHF. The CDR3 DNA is TGTGCCAGCAGCCCCGGGGGCAGGGGCAATCAGCCCCAGCATTTT.

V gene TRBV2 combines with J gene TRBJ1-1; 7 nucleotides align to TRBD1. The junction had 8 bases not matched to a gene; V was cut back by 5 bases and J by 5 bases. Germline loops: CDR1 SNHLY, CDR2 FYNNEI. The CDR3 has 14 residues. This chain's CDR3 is CASSTPTGRTEAFF. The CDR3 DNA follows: TGTGCCAGCAGTACCCCGACAGGGCGGACTGAAGCTTTCTTT.

The CDR3 spells CASSLAEGQGNNEQFF. DNA for the CDR3: TGCGCCAGCAGCTTGGCCGAGGGACAGGGGAACAATGAGCAGTTCTTC. The chain has TRBV5-1 and TRBJ2-1; TRBD1 agrees at 10 bases. With V trimmed by 0 bases and J by 5 bases, 5 bases remained unmatched. The CDR3 has 16 residues. The germline V gene encodes CDR1 SGHRS and CDR2 YFSETQ.